The 20 T cell receptor beta chains listed next were all sequenced from one sample in a study of PD-L1 blockade in urothelial cancer. The time point here: pretreatment peripheral blood. The data were produced by immunoSEQ multiplex PCR, yet TCRdb's version contains in-frame clones alone and is incomplete. The table includes around 63,000 clones, 80% to 90% detected once. This specimen consisted of PBMCs, obtained around atezolizumab (anti-PD-L1) treatment. Source of these receptors: a man between 65 and 85 years old with urothelial cancer.

The rearrangement uses TRBV9 and TRBJ2-1; D is perhaps TRBD1 (6 bases). The germline CDR1 and CDR2 sequences are SGDLS and YYNGEE. V was pared by 4 bases and J by 6 bases, with 14 bases between. CDR3 length: 14 residues. CDR3 in amino acids: CASSSTTGSNEQFF. CDR3 in DNA: TGTGCCAGCAGCTCGACGACAGGAAGCAATGAGCAGTTCTTC.

This clone was observed once. The genes are TRBV9 and TRBJ2-7, with a weak D call TRBD2 (6 bases). The CDR3 consists of 15 residues. Trimming cost V 4 bases and J 6 bases, with 20 bases left between them. Germline-derived CDR1 and CDR2 are SGDLS and YYNGEE. Written as DNA, the CDR3 is TGTGCCAGCAGCCCCCCCGGAGGGAGAGTGGGCGAGCAGTACTTC. It encodes CASSPPGGRVGEQYF. The full variable domain, in which reference TRBV9 and TRBJ2-7 provide the parts outside the CDR3, is DSGVTQTPKHLITATGQRVTLRCSPRSGDLSVYWYQQSLDQGLQFLIQYYNGEERAKGNILERFSAQQFPDLHSELNLSSLELGDSALYFCASSPPGGRVGEQYFGPGTRLTVT.

This chain joins TRBV11-2 and TRBJ2-5; D is perhaps TRBD2 (6 bases). CDR1 is SGHAT and CDR2 is FQNNGV in the germline V gene. Trimming cost V 5 bases and J 3 bases, with 19 bases left between them. The CDR3 covers 16 residues. The CDR3 reads CASSVGGVIPKETQYF. In DNA, the CDR3 is TGTGCCAGCAGCGTGGGCGGGGTGATTCCCAAAGAGACCCAGTACTTC.

The CDR3 DNA follows: TGTGCCAGCAGTGTAACTAGTTCGAGGAGCACAGATACGCAGTATTTT. Protein sequence: CASSVTSSRSTDTQYF. J is TRBJ2-3 and V is TRBV28; possible D gene TRBD2, 5 bases. CDR1 MDHEN and CDR2 SYDVKM come from the germline V gene. The CDR3 length is 16 residues. V dropped 5 bases and J dropped 0 bases, with 15 bases sitting between them.

The V call is TRBV30, the J call TRBJ2-5; D possibly corresponds to TRBD2 (6 bases). The CDR3 runs to 15 residues. Germline V CDR1 and CDR2: GTSNPN, SVGIG (reference sequence). Trimming shortened V by 0 bases and J by 0 bases, and 11 bases separated the two germline ends. For the CDR3, the DNA is TGTGCCTGGAGTGTACGATTAGCGGACCAAGAGACCCAGTACTTC. Translation gives CAWSVRLADQETQYF.

The chain employs TRBV6-1 and TRBJ2-5; 10 nucleotides match TRBD2. CDR1 and CDR2 from the germline V gene are MNHNS and SASEGT. This CDR3 is 14 amino acids long. V shed 5 bases, J shed 6 bases, and the junction held 6 bases outside the gene matches. In DNA, the CDR3 is TGTGCCAGCAGTTCAAGCGGGAGGGGGAAGACCCAGTACTTC. Amino acids: CASSSSGRGKTQYF.

This clone was picked up one time. The chain has TRBV5-8 and TRBJ1-2, with D perhaps TRBD1 (6 bases). The CDR3 loop spans 14 amino acids. Germline V CDR1 and CDR2: SGHTS, YDEGEE. Trimming left V 2 bases short and J 8 bases short, with 16 bases between. The CDR3 spells CASSFPTGSTGYTF. CDR3 DNA: TGTGCCAGCAGCTTTCCAACAGGGAGTACAGGCTACACCTTC.

The chain is built from TRBV4-3 and TRBJ1-1; D unresolved. The ends were cut back, 4 bases at V and 2 bases at J, with 8 bases in the middle. The CDR3 sequence is 13 residues long. The germline CDR1 and CDR2 sequences are LGHNA and YSLEER. DNA of the CDR3: TGCGCCAGCAGCCGAGACGGTAACACTGAAGCTTTCTTT. Amino acid sequence: CASSRDGNTEAFF.

The table lists this clone with a count of one. The chain has TRBV9 and TRBJ1-2, with a weak D call TRBD1 (5 bases). Germline CDR1 is SGDLS and CDR2 is YYNGEE. With 4 bases removed from V and 5 bases from J, the gap between germline ends came to 21 bases. This CDR3 region has 16 residues. This CDR3 reads CASSPPQGGQKYGYTF. The CDR3 nucleotides are TGTGCCAGCAGCCCACCCCAGGGAGGGCAGAAGTATGGCTACACCTTC.

DNA for the CDR3: TGTGCCAGCAGCTTGGCCGTAGGGGGCAGGAGCTCCTACAATGAGCAGTTCTTC. This encodes CASSLAVGGRSSYNEQFF. The V call is TRBV5-4, the J call TRBJ2-1; 7 bases agree with TRBD1. This CDR3 has 18 residues. Germline-derived CDR1 and CDR2 are SGHNT and YYREEE (reference sequence). V was clipped by 0 bases and J by 0 bases; unmatched bases: 9.

The rearrangement uses TRBV29-1 and TRBJ2-7; D might be TRBD1 (5 bases). Germline values: CDR1 SQVTM, CDR2 ANQGSEA. Trimming cost V 1 base and J 3 bases, with 10 bases left between them. This CDR3 contains 13 residues. CDR3 bases: TGCAGCGTTGAAGCCAGGGCCAACTACGAGCAGTACTTC. Amino acids: CSVEARANYEQYF.

V gene TRBV9 combines with J gene TRBJ2-1, with 11 bases lining up with TRBD2. CDR1 is SGDLS and CDR2 is YYNGEE in the germline V gene. This CDR3 has 16 amino acids. Trimming took 4 bases from V and 2 from J; bases not matched to a gene: 5. Here the CDR3 DNA reads TGTGCCAGCAGCACCGGGACTAGCGGAGCCTACAATGAGCAGTTCTTC. It translates to CASSTGTSGAYNEQFF.

V gene TRBV4-3 combines with J gene TRBJ1-4, with TRBD1 matching 7 bases. The CDR3 sequence is 22 residues long. The ends lost 1 base at V and 10 bases at J; junction bases unmatched: 30. From germline, CDR1 is LGHNA and CDR2 YSLEER. The CDR3 loop is CASSQVVPWVGGASRGLGKLFF. In nucleotides, the CDR3 is TGCGCCAGCAGCCAAGTAGTACCCTGGGTAGGGGGCGCGTCAAGGGGCCTTGGAAAACTGTTTTTT.

The DNA of the CDR3 is TGTGCCAGTACAGGACAGGGGCCGGAGGGCTACACCTTC. The encoded protein is CASTGQGPEGYTF. The chain has TRBV19 and TRBJ1-2; TRBD1 matches at 9 bases. The CDR3 covers 13 residues. From germline, CDR1 is LNHDA and CDR2 SQIVND (reference sequence). V shed 7 bases, J shed 8 bases, and the junction held 8 bases outside the gene matches.

CDR3 DNA sequence: TGTGCCACCAGCAGAGAAGGACTATACCAAGAGACCCAGTACTTC. As protein: CATSREGLYQETQYF. The gene calls are TRBV15 and TRBJ2-5; D possibly corresponds to TRBD2 (6 bases). CDR1 is LNHNV, CDR2 YYDKDF, per germline (reference sequence). V lost 0 bases and J 0 bases, leaving 8 bases between the germline ends. This CDR3 is 15 amino acids long.

The V call is TRBV7-7, the J call TRBJ2-5; D uncertain. V lost 1 base to trimming and J lost 2 bases, with 11 bases between them. CDR3 size: 15 residues. Germline V lookup: CDR1 SSHAT, CDR2 FNYEAQ (reference sequence). The CDR3 protein is CASSLDAQRQETQYF. CDR3 coding DNA: TGTGCCAGCAGCTTAGACGCACAGAGACAAGAGACCCAGTACTTC.

The chain is built from TRBV7-8 and TRBJ2-2, with 8 bases lining up with TRBD2. The CDR3 is made up of 16 amino acids. Losses at the gene ends were 3 bases for V and 4 bases for J; bases not matched to a gene: 7. The germline CDR1 and CDR2 sequences are SGHVS and FQNEAQ. CDR3 in DNA: TGTGCCAGCAGCTTTTTACTAGCGGAACCCACCGGGGAGCTGTTTTTT. As protein: CASSFLLAEPTGELFF.

This clone was recorded only once. V and J are TRBV7-3 and TRBJ2-7, with D tentatively TRBD2 (5 bases). CDR3 size: 14 residues. Germline V gene lookup returns CDR1 SGHTA and CDR2 FQGTGA. Trimming cost V 2 bases and J 1 base, with 9 bases left between them. This CDR3 is CASSLDGNSYEQYF. DNA for the CDR3: TGTGCCAGCAGCTTAGACGGGAATTCCTACGAGCAGTACTTC.

This chain links TRBV11-2 with TRBJ1-1; D is unresolved. Trimming left V 4 bases short and J 1 base short, with 7 bases between. The CDR3 has 13 residues. Looked up from germline, CDR1 is SGHAT and CDR2 is FQNNGV. The CDR3 loop is CASSSPGNTEAFF. As DNA, the CDR3 is TGTGCCAGCAGCTCCCCCGGGAACACTGAAGCTTTCTTT.

The V call is TRBV7-9, the J call TRBJ2-7; TRBD1 aligns across 7 bases. The V gene's germline CDR1 is SEHNR and CDR2 FQNEAQ (reference sequence). The CDR3 is 13 amino acids. J gave up 6 bases and V 4 bases, and 6 bases lay outside the gene matches. This CDR3 reads CASSSLTGAEQYF. The CDR3 DNA reads TGTGCCAGCAGCTCCCTCACAGGGGCCGAGCAGTACTTC.